These 25 T cell receptor beta chains share one sample of origin, sequenced in a study of blood T cell repertoires in COVID-19. TCRdb keeps only in-frame clones here, not all; method: immunoSEQ multiplex PCR. Of 200,000 to 250,000 clones listed, approximately 80% are singletons. The sequenced material came from peripheral blood. These receptors were obtained from a man aged 30 to 39 who had recovered from COVID-19.

The V gene is TRBV2, the J gene TRBJ1-5; a possible D gene is TRBD1 (6 bases). The ends were cut back, 4 bases at V and 6 bases at J, with 19 bases in the middle. The length of the CDR3 is 16 residues. Germline V gene lookup returns CDR1 SNHLY and CDR2 FYNNEI. This chain's CDR3 is CASSVGGAPEGQPQHF. The DNA of the CDR3 is TGTGCCAGCAGTGTTGGGGGCGCCCCTGAAGGTCAGCCCCAGCATTTT.

The V call is TRBV11-2, the J call TRBJ1-1, with D uncertain. The CDR3 sequence is 15 residues long. Trimming removed 5 bases at V and 4 bases at J, with 17 bases between. CDR1 SGHAT and CDR2 FQNNGV come from the germline V gene. This chain's CDR3 is CASSPPDREGTEAFF. Written as DNA, the CDR3 is TGTGCCAGCAGCCCCCCGGACCGGGAGGGCACTGAAGCTTTCTTT.

The chain carries TRBV28 and TRBJ2-7, with D possibly TRBD2 on 6 matching bases. The CDR3 runs 15 residues. Trimming cost V 4 bases and J 4 bases, with 17 bases left between them. Germline values: CDR1 MDHEN, CDR2 SYDVKM. In DNA form, the CDR3 reads TGTGCCAGCAGTTACACCCGCCCAGGGAGGTACGAGCAGTACGTC. Translating gives CASSYTRPGRYEQYV.

This clone was counted a few times. The chain uses TRBV20-1 and TRBJ2-2; D remains unclear. Germline V gene sequence: CDR1 DFQATT, CDR2 SNEGSKA (reference sequence). This CDR3 contains 14 residues. V lost 3 bases and J lost 1, with 9 bases in between. CDR3 protein: CSASTQLNTGELFF. CDR3 sequence (DNA): TGCAGTGCTAGTACACAGTTGAACACCGGGGAGCTGTTTTTT.

The chain recombines TRBV18 with TRBJ1-2, with 7 bases fitting TRBD1. V lost 6 bases, J lost 3 bases, and 1 base stayed unmatched. Germline V CDR1 and CDR2: KGHSH, LQKENI. CDR3 size: 12 residues. The CDR3 sequence is CASSGQDYGYTF. The CDR3 coding sequence is TGTGCCAGCTCCGGACAGGACTATGGCTACACCTTC.

The V gene is TRBV5-1, the J gene TRBJ1-3; 7 nucleotides line up with TRBD1. This CDR3 is built from 14 residues. The V gene end was trimmed by 0 bases and the J gene end by 4 bases; junction bases not matched to a gene: 1. Germline V CDR1 and CDR2: SGHRS, YFSETQ. The CDR3 is CASSLDRGGNTIYF. The CDR3 DNA sequence: TGCGCCAGCAGCTTGGACAGGGGAGGAAACACCATATATTTT.

The V gene is TRBV7-9, the J gene TRBJ2-7, with D possibly being TRBD2 (6 bases). V lost 8 bases to trimming and J lost 4 bases, with 15 bases between them. CDR3 length: 13 residues. CDR1 is SEHNR, CDR2 FQNEAQ, per germline (reference sequence). The CDR3 bases are TGTGCCAGCCAAAGTGGGGAGGTTTACGAGCAGTACTTC. It specifies CASQSGEVYEQYF. Looking up the rest from reference TRBV7-9 and TRBJ2-7 gives the full variable domain: DTGVSQNPRHKITKRGQNVTFRCDPISEHNRLYWYRQTLGQGPEFLTYFQNEAQLEKSRLLSDRFSAERPKGSFSTLEIQRTEQGDSAMYLCASQSGEVYEQYFGPGTRLTVT.

CDR3: CASSRRAGGPPLHF. In DNA, the CDR3 is TGTGCCAGCAGCCGCCGGGCCGGCGGGCCGCCCCTCCACTTT. The V and J genes are TRBV14 and TRBJ1-6, with D unresolved. The V gene's germline CDR1 is SGHDN and CDR2 FVKESK. The V and J ends lost 4 bases and 13 bases respectively, with 17 bases between them. The CDR3 consists of 14 residues. The entire variable domain, with the rest obtained from reference TRBV14 and TRBJ1-6, is as follows: EAGVTQFPSHSVIEKGQTVTLRCDPISGHDNLYWYRRVMGKEIKFLLHFVKESKQDESGMPNNRFLAERTGGTYSTLKVQPAELEDSGVYFCASSRRAGGPPLHFGNGTRLTVT.

This chain uses TRBV6-5 with TRBJ1-2; TRBD1 is a possible D gene (5 bases). Germline CDR1 MNHEY, CDR2 SVGAGI. Trimming shortened V by 6 bases and J by 6 bases, and 17 bases separated the two germline ends. The CDR3 length is 14 residues. CDR3 nucleotides: TGTGCCAGCAGCAACGTGGGGCGTTCACATGGCTACACCTTC. This codes for CASSNVGRSHGYTF.

The rearrangement uses TRBV3-1 (or the pseudogene TRBV3-2) and TRBJ2-5; D is unclear. V lost 6 bases and J 1 base, leaving 12 bases between the germline ends. The CDR3 sequence is 14 residues long. The germline CDR1 and CDR2 sequences are LGHDT and YNNKEL (reference sequence). The CDR3 DNA is TGTGCCAGCAGACACCTAGGCAGCCAAGAGACCCAGTACTTC. Residues: CASRHLGSQETQYF.

The chain combines TRBV28 with TRBJ2-5; maybe TRBD1 (7 bases). Germline-derived CDR1 and CDR2 are MDHEN and SYDVKM. The CDR3 is 15 amino acids. V was pared by 5 bases and J by 5 bases, with 18 bases between. The CDR3 protein is CASSVLQGEAETQYF. The DNA for the CDR3 is TGTGCCAGCAGTGTGCTCCAGGGGGAGGCGGAGACCCAGTACTTC.

The chain joins TRBV7-2 to TRBJ2-1; TRBD2 agrees at 7 bases. Germline trimming cut 5 bases from V and 10 bases from J; bases unmatched to any gene: 2. This CDR3 comprises 11 residues. Germline V CDR1 and CDR2: SGHTA, FQGNSA. The CDR3 DNA is TGTGCCAGCAGCGTCGGGGGGGAGCAGTTCTTC. Encoded protein: CASSVGGEQFF.

The rearrangement links TRBV18 to TRBJ1-5, with D possibly being TRBD1 (6 bases). Germline CDR1 reads KGHSH; CDR2 reads LQKENI. The CDR3 is 13 amino acids. Trimming took off 3 bases at V and 4 bases at J, with 7 bases between the two ends. CDR3 residues: CASSPGTNQPQHF. CDR3 nucleotide sequence: TGTGCCAGCTCACCCGGGACAAATCAGCCCCAGCATTTT.

The chain carries TRBV15 and TRBJ2-7; D is perhaps TRBD1 (6 bases). Germline V lookup: CDR1 LNHNV, CDR2 YYDKDF (reference sequence). The CDR3 length is 16 residues. The V end lost 0 bases, the J end lost 3 bases, and 15 bases lay between the germline ends. The CDR3 coding sequence is TGTGCCACCAGCAGAGATCGGCTTACCAGGGGCTACGAGCAGTACTTC. It specifies CATSRDRLTRGYEQYF. Looking up the rest from reference TRBV15 and TRBJ2-7 gives the full variable domain: DAMVIQNPRYQVTQFGKPVTLSCSQTLNHNVMYWYQQKSSQAPKLLFHYYDKDFNNEADTPDNFQSRRPNTSFCFLDIRSPGLGDTAMYLCATSRDRLTRGYEQYFGPGTRLTVT.

The table lists this clone with a count of one. V and J are TRBV19 and TRBJ2-1; D possibly corresponds to TRBD1 (6 bases). Per germline, CDR1 LNHDA and CDR2 SQIVND (reference sequence). The V end lost 5 bases, the J end lost 4 bases, and 12 bases lay between the germline ends. The CDR3 runs to 14 residues. CDR3 sequence (DNA): TGTGCCAGTAGTGAGATAGACAGGTACAATGAGCAGTTCTTC. Its protein product is CASSEIDRYNEQFF. The full variable domain, in which reference TRBV19 and TRBJ2-1 provide the parts outside the CDR3, is DGGITQSPKYLFRKEGQNVTLSCEQNLNHDAMYWYRQDPGQGLRLIYYSQIVNDFQKGDIAEGYSVSREKKESFPLTVTSAQKNPTAFYLCASSEIDRYNEQFFGPGTRLTVL.

The chain uses TRBV9 and TRBJ1-3, with a possible D match to TRBD1 (5 bases). This CDR3 is 12 amino acids long. V lost 0 bases and J 7 bases, leaving 5 bases between the germline ends. Germline values: CDR1 SGDLS, CDR2 YYNGEE. The CDR3, as DNA: TGTGCCAGCAGCGTAGAGGGGAACACCATATATTTT. It yields the protein CASSVEGNTIYF.

The CDR3 sequence is CASSPIDRNTEAFF. Written as DNA, the CDR3 is TGTGCCAGCTCGCCGATCGACAGGAACACTGAAGCTTTCTTT. The chain carries TRBV18 and TRBJ1-1; D perhaps matches TRBD1 (5 bases). V was shortened by 6 bases and J by 1 base, with 12 bases between the two germline ends. The germline CDR1 and CDR2 sequences are KGHSH and LQKENI. The CDR3 totals 14 residues.

The chain is built from TRBV5-1 and TRBJ2-3; 9 bases agree with TRBD2. The V segment lost 2 bases and the J segment 6 bases; nucleotides outside the gene matches: 7. Germline CDR1 and CDR2: SGHRS and YFSETQ. This CDR3 is 15 amino acids long. CDR3 region: CASSLGGGAMDTQYF. The CDR3 DNA reads as TGCGCCAGCAGCTTAGGCGGGGGGGCTATGGATACGCAGTATTTT.

V and J are TRBV18 and TRBJ2-5; 8 nucleotides align to TRBD2. The V gene end was trimmed by 2 bases and the J gene end by 1 base; junction bases not matched to a gene: 9. The germline V gene encodes CDR1 KGHSH and CDR2 LQKENI. The CDR3 is made up of 17 amino acids. CDR3 nucleotides: TGTGCCAGCTCACCAATAGCGGGGAGGGGAAGCCAAGAGACCCAGTACTTC. It specifies CASSPIAGRGSQETQYF. Based on the CDR3 plus reference TRBV18 and TRBJ2-5, the full variable domain is NAGVMQNPRHLVRRRGQEARLRCSPMKGHSHVYWYRQLPEEGLKFMVYLQKENIIDESGMPKERFSAEFPKEGPSILRIQQVVRGDSAAYFCASSPIAGRGSQETQYFGPGTRLLVL.

The gene calls are TRBV3-1 (or the pseudogene TRBV3-2) and TRBJ2-7, with a possible D match to TRBD2 (7 bases). V was clipped by 1 base and J by 6 bases, with 16 bases between them. The germline gives CDR1 LGHDT, CDR2 YNNKEL (reference sequence). The CDR3 is 15 amino acids. The CDR3 nucleotides read TGTGCCAGCAGCCAAGTCGCGGGGGCTTCGGGCGAGCAGTACTTC. Translation gives CASSQVAGASGEQYF.

The chain recombines TRBV5-4 with TRBJ2-3; 7 bases line up with TRBD2. J lost 2 bases, V lost 2 bases, and 5 bases had no gene match. CDR1 SGHNT and CDR2 YYREEE come from the germline V gene (reference sequence). CDR3 length: 15 residues. In DNA form, the CDR3 reads TGTGCCAGCAGCTTACAAGGGACTACCACAGATACGCAGTATTTT. Its translation is CASSLQGTTTDTQYF.

This clone was counted between two and nine times. The gene calls are TRBV5-5 and TRBJ2-2; D uncertain. CDR1 is SGHKS and CDR2 is YYEKEE in the germline V gene (reference sequence). The CDR3 totals 16 residues. With 0 bases removed from V and 3 bases from J, the gap between germline ends came to 12 bases. The CDR3 DNA sequence: TGTGCCAGCAGCTTGGTGCCTACCCCGGACACCGGGGAGCTGTTTTTT. Translation gives CASSLVPTPDTGELFF.

The chain employs TRBV28 and TRBJ1-2, with D unclear. The CDR3 extends over 12 amino acids. Germline assignment: CDR1 MDHEN and CDR2 SYDVKM. Trimming cost V 5 bases and J 2 bases, with 6 bases left between them. The CDR3 here is CASSPLNYGYTF. The CDR3 nucleotides read TGTGCCAGCAGTCCCCTAAACTATGGCTACACCTTC.

This clone was counted only a few times. The chain has TRBV7-8 and TRBJ1-5; 8 positions agree with TRBD1. Germline lookup yields CDR1 SGHVS and CDR2 FQNEAQ. This CDR3 contains 13 residues. V shed 4 bases and J 6 bases; nucleotides not matched to a gene: 2. CDR3 bases: TGTGCCAGCAGCTCCACAGGGGGTCAGCCCCAGCATTTT. Translation gives CASSSTGGQPQHF.

This clone was observed a few times. The chain uses TRBV19 and TRBJ2-7, with TRBD2 identical over 9 bases. V trimming: 5 bases; J trimming: 0 bases; junction bases outside the gene matches: 5. Germline CDR1 reads LNHDA; CDR2 reads SQIVND (reference sequence). The CDR3 loop spans 15 amino acids. Here the CDR3 DNA reads TGTGCCAGTAGTTCACTAGCGGGTACCTCCTACGAGCAGTACTTC. It codes for CASSSLAGTSYEQYF. Together with reference TRBV19 and TRBJ2-7, the CDR3 gives the full variable domain: DGGITQSPKYLFRKEGQNVTLSCEQNLNHDAMYWYRQDPGQGLRLIYYSQIVNDFQKGDIAEGYSVSREKKESFPLTVTSAQKNPTAFYLCASSSLAGTSYEQYFGPGTRLTVT.